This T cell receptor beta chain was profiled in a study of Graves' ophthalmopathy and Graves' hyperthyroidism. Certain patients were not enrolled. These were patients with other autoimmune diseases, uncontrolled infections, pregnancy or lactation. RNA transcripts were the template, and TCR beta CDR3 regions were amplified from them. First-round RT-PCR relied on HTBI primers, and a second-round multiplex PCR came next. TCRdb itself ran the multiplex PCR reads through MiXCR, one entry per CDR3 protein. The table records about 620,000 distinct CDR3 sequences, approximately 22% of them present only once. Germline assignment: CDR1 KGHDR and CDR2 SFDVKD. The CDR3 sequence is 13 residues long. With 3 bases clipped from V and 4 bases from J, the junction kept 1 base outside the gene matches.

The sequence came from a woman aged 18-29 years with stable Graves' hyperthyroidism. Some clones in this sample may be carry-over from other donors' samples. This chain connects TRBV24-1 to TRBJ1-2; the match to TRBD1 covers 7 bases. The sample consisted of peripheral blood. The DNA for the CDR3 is TGTGCCACCAGTGATGGGACAGCCTATGGCTACACCTTC. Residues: CATSDGTAYGYTF.